Below are 26 T cell receptor beta chains sequenced from a single sample in a study of T cell responses to AZD1222 COVID-19 vaccine. Clones were sequenced by immunoSEQ multiplex PCR, and TCRdb holds only the in-frame ones, with some missing. The table shows 80,000 to 95,000 clones, with approximately 89% occurring only once. The sequencing used peripheral blood, collected on day 0 of MenACWY control vaccination. The receptors shown here come from an adult in good health.

Here the CDR3 DNA reads TGTGCCAGCAGTTCTCCGAGCTCCTATAATTCACCCCTCCACTTT. This sequence encodes CASSSPSSYNSPLHF. The rearrangement uses TRBV6-5 and TRBJ1-6; the D is unclear. Germline CDR1 reads MNHEY; CDR2 reads SVGAGI. The CDR3 spans 15 residues. The ends were cut back, 4 bases at V and 0 bases at J, with 7 bases in the middle.

This rearrangement joins TRBV30 to TRBJ1-4; 7 bases fit TRBD1. The germline V gene encodes CDR1 GTSNPN and CDR2 SVGIG (reference sequence). The CDR3 is 14 amino acids. The V segment lost 0 bases and the J segment 3 bases; nucleotides outside the gene matches: 1. This CDR3 reads CAWSVGTANEKLFF. The DNA for the CDR3 is TGTGCCTGGAGTGTCGGGACAGCTAATGAAAAACTGTTTTTT.

The CDR3 DNA reads TGTGCCAGCAGCGCAGGACTAGGCGCCTACGAGCAGTACTTC. This translates into CASSAGLGAYEQYF. V usage is TRBV9 and J usage is TRBJ2-7, with TRBD2 matching 7 bases. With V trimmed by 3 bases and J by 2 bases, 5 bases remained unmatched. The CDR3 sequence is 14 residues long. Germline values: CDR1 SGDLS, CDR2 YYNGEE. The full variable domain, rest sourced from reference TRBV9 and TRBJ2-7, is DSGVTQTPKHLITATGQRVTLRCSPRSGDLSVYWYQQSLDQGLQFLIQYYNGEERAKGNILERFSAQQFPDLHSELNLSSLELGDSALYFCASSAGLGAYEQYFGPGTRLTVT.

V and J are TRBV27 and TRBJ2-2; 11 nucleotides align to TRBD1. The CDR3 is 17 amino acids. V lost 10 bases to trimming and J lost 5 bases; unmatched junction nucleotides: 15. Germline values: CDR1 MNHEY, CDR2 SMNVEV (reference sequence). The CDR3 here is CATRKTGQGAGTGELFF. Here the CDR3 DNA reads TGTGCCACCAGAAAGACCGGACAGGGGGCGGGTACCGGGGAGCTGTTTTTT.

This sequence joins TRBV10-3 and TRBJ1-2, with 9 bases identical to TRBD1. Trimming cost V 4 bases and J 4 bases; bases outside gene matches: 4. There are 14 residues in the CDR3. Per germline, CDR1 ENHRY and CDR2 SYGVKD. The CDR3 here is CAISGTGVLYGYTF. The CDR3 nucleotides read TGTGCCATCAGTGGGACAGGGGTGCTCTATGGCTACACCTTC.

V and J are TRBV27 and TRBJ2-5, with 8 bases lining up with TRBD2. The V segment lost 2 bases and the J segment 6 bases; nucleotides outside the gene matches: 5. The CDR3 extends over 14 amino acids. The germline V gene encodes CDR1 MNHEY and CDR2 SMNVEV (reference sequence). CDR3 sequence reads: CASSLAGGPKTQYF. The CDR3 DNA follows: TGTGCCAGCAGTTTAGCGGGGGGTCCAAAGACCCAGTACTTC.

V gene TRBV18 combines with J gene TRBJ2-5, with TRBD1 matching 7 bases. After removal of 6 bases from V and 3 bases from J, the junction contained 4 bases not matched to a gene. Per the germline V gene, CDR1 is KGHSH and CDR2 is LQKENI. The CDR3 totals 13 residues. CDR3 protein: CASSAGTEETQYF. DNA for the CDR3: TGTGCCAGCTCTGCCGGGACAGAAGAGACCCAGTACTTC.

This clone was detected once. The genes are TRBV5-5 and TRBJ1-2, with a possible D match to TRBD1 (5 bases). The V end lost 2 bases, the J end lost 5 bases, and 16 bases lay between the germline ends. The CDR3 loop spans 15 amino acids. From germline, CDR1 is SGHKS and CDR2 YYEKEE (reference sequence). The CDR3 sequence: CASSLPRQSSYGYTF. The CDR3 DNA sequence: TGTGCCAGCAGCTTACCTCGACAGTCAAGTTATGGCTACACCTTC.

The chain employs TRBV6-2 or TRBV6-3 and TRBJ1-1, with D unclear. Per germline, CDR1 MNHEY and CDR2 SVGEGT. The CDR3 extends over 16 amino acids. The V gene lost 2 bases and the J gene lost 4 bases, with 17 bases spanning the gap. CDR3 protein: CASSYGKLGRGTEAFF. The CDR3 DNA reads TGTGCCAGCAGTTACGGGAAATTGGGTCGGGGCACTGAAGCTTTCTTT.

CDR3 region: CASSPSNYGYTF. In DNA form, the CDR3 reads TGTGCCAGCAGCCCGAGCAACTATGGCTACACCTTC. The chain carries TRBV6-5 and TRBJ1-2; D is unresolved. This CDR3 region has 12 residues. The V end lost 6 bases, the J end lost 2 bases, and 7 bases lay between the germline ends. The V gene's germline CDR1 is MNHEY and CDR2 SVGAGI.

V is TRBV5-1 and J is TRBJ1-6; possible D gene TRBD1, 5 bases. V dropped 4 bases and J dropped 5 bases, with 13 bases sitting between them. CDR3 length: 15 residues. CDR1 is SGHRS, CDR2 YFSETQ, per germline. The CDR3 nucleotides are TGCGCCAGCAGCCCTGAAGGGGTGGATAATTCACCCCTCCACTTT. Translated: CASSPEGVDNSPLHF. Complete variable domain (other parts from reference TRBV5-1 and TRBJ1-6): KAGVTQTPRYLIKTRGQQVTLSCSPISGHRSVSWYQQTPGQGLQFLFEYFSETQRNKGNFPGRFSGRQFSNSRSEMNVSTLELGDSALYLCASSPEGVDNSPLHFGNGTRLTVT.

V is TRBV4-1 and J is TRBJ1-5, with 11 positions matching TRBD1. Germline V gives CDR1 MGHRA, CDR2 YSYEKL. This CDR3 is built from 16 residues. Unmatched junction bases numbered 10, after V lost 5 bases and J lost 7 bases. The DNA of the CDR3 is TGCGCCAGCAGCGAAAGGACAGGGGGCGAAGGACAGCCCCAGCATTTT. As protein: CASSERTGGEGQPQHF.

The J gene is TRBJ1-1, the V gene TRBV6-6; no clear D gene. Germline values: CDR1 MNHNY, CDR2 SVGAGI (reference sequence). This CDR3 spans 15 amino acids. The V gene lost 5 bases and the J gene lost 4 bases, with 17 bases spanning the gap. In DNA form, the CDR3 reads TGTGCCAGCAGTAGGACGGACTCCGTGAGCACTGAAGCTTTCTTT. Residues: CASSRTDSVSTEAFF.

CDR3 sequence: CASSLSSTGGNSPLHF. CDR3 in DNA: TGTGCCAGCAGTTTATCTTCGACAGGGGGCAATTCACCCCTCCACTTT. V usage is TRBV27 and J usage is TRBJ1-6; 10 nucleotides line up with TRBD1. Per the germline V gene, CDR1 is MNHEY and CDR2 is SMNVEV (reference sequence). Losses at the gene ends were 0 bases for V and 7 bases for J; bases not matched to a gene: 3. The CDR3 has 16 amino acids.

This chain connects TRBV24-1 to TRBJ2-5; D not certain. V dropped 2 bases and J dropped 5 bases, with 20 bases sitting between them. This CDR3 has 17 amino acids. Germline V gene lookup returns CDR1 KGHDR and CDR2 SFDVKD. This CDR3 is CATSDSRRPTRWETQYF. CDR3 DNA: TGTGCCACCAGTGATTCCCGACGCCCGACTCGATGGGAGACCCAGTACTTC.

V usage is TRBV9 and J usage is TRBJ2-3; D gene ambiguous. Between the trimmed V and J ends, which lost 0 bases and 0 bases, there was a span of 8 bases. The CDR3 is 15 amino acids. Germline V gives CDR1 SGDLS, CDR2 YYNGEE. CDR3 region: CASSVGVSSTDTQYF. In DNA, the CDR3 is TGTGCCAGCAGCGTAGGGGTTTCTAGCACAGATACGCAGTATTTT.

This chain joins TRBV24-1 and TRBJ2-3, with D unclear. V was trimmed by 4 bases and J by 4 bases, leaving 8 bases between them. This CDR3 has 13 amino acids. Germline CDR1 reads KGHDR; CDR2 reads SFDVKD. This chain's CDR3 is CATSDVVADTQYF. The CDR3 bases are TGTGCCACCAGTGACGTGGTGGCAGATACGCAGTATTTT.

This chain uses TRBV6-5 with TRBJ2-5, with D possibly called TRBD1 or TRBD2 (5 bases each). The germline CDR1 and CDR2 sequences are MNHEY and SVGAGI. The CDR3 consists of 15 residues. Deletions cut 2 bases from V and 0 bases from J, with 10 bases between. CDR3 DNA: TGTGCCAGCAGTTACGCAGGGACGAACCAAGAGACCCAGTACTTC. It yields the protein CASSYAGTNQETQYF.

The CDR3 spells CASSWTDNSPLHF. In DNA form, the CDR3 reads TGTGCCAGCAGCTGGACAGATAATTCACCCCTCCACTTT. This rearrangement joins TRBV6-2 or TRBV6-3 to TRBJ1-6; TRBD1 might be the D (6 bases). Trimming pared 6 bases from V and 5 bases from J, leaving 8 bases between. Germline V gene lookup returns CDR1 MNHEY and CDR2 SVGEGT. The CDR3 runs to 13 residues.

This chain links TRBV6-5 with TRBJ1-6, with no clear D. Germline-derived CDR1 and CDR2 are MNHEY and SVGAGI. V lost 6 bases to trimming and J lost 5 bases, with 8 bases between them. CDR3 size: 13 residues. CDR3 sequence reads: CASREEDNSPLHF. In DNA, the CDR3 is TGTGCCAGCAGGGAGGAAGATAATTCACCCCTCCACTTT.

DNA of the CDR3: TGCGCCAGCAGCCAAGAGGTCACCTACTACGAGCAGTACTTC. Translation gives CASSQEVTYYEQYF. This chain links TRBV4-1 with TRBJ2-7; D gene uncertain. Between the trimmed V and J ends, which lost 0 bases and 3 bases, there was a span of 9 bases. Germline CDR1 reads MGHRA; CDR2 reads YSYEKL. CDR3 length equals 14 residues.

This sequence joins TRBV3-1 (or the pseudogene TRBV3-2) and TRBJ2-5; no clear D gene. The length of the CDR3 is 12 residues. Trimming took 0 bases from V and 5 from J, leaving 4 bases between them. The germline gives CDR1 LGHDT, CDR2 YNNKEL (reference sequence). The CDR3 DNA is TGTGCCAGCAGCCAAGAATTCGAGACCCAGTACTTC. It yields the protein CASSQEFETQYF.

This clone was detected once. V and J are TRBV3-1 (or the pseudogene TRBV3-2) and TRBJ1-6, with a possible D match to TRBD1 (5 bases). Germline V gene lookup returns CDR1 LGHDT and CDR2 YNNKEL (reference sequence). V was clipped by 1 base and J by 7 bases, with 8 bases between them. The CDR3 runs to 14 residues. CDR3 nucleotide sequence: TGTGCCAGCAGCCAAGTGGGGACCAATTCACCCCTCCACTTT. Protein sequence: CASSQVGTNSPLHF.

In its sample, this clone was seen once. The J gene is TRBJ2-3, the V gene TRBV3-1 (or the pseudogene TRBV3-2); 8 bases are shared with TRBD2. Germline CDR1 reads LGHDT; CDR2 reads YNNKEL (reference sequence). V was clipped by 4 bases and J by 6 bases; unmatched bases: 9. The CDR3 covers 15 residues. For the CDR3, the DNA is TGTGCCAGCAGCCGAAGACCAGCGGGGGCCGATACGCAGTATTTT. This translates into CASSRRPAGADTQYF.

The chain couples TRBV4-1 to TRBJ2-5, with no clear D. This CDR3 region has 13 residues. Trimming pared 4 bases from V and 0 bases from J, leaving 6 bases between. From germline, CDR1 is MGHRA and CDR2 YSYEKL. CDR3 amino acids: CASSLGNQETQYF. The CDR3 DNA sequence: TGCGCCAGCAGCCTCGGAAACCAAGAGACCCAGTACTTC.

The J gene is TRBJ1-3, the V gene TRBV2; 8 nucleotides line up with TRBD1. CDR1 is SNHLY, CDR2 FYNNEI, per germline. The CDR3 totals 16 residues. Trimming cost V 1 base and J 2 bases; bases outside gene matches: 4. CDR3 loop: CASSEDGTGPGNTIYF. The CDR3 bases are TGTGCCAGCAGTGAAGATGGGACAGGCCCTGGAAACACCATATATTTT.